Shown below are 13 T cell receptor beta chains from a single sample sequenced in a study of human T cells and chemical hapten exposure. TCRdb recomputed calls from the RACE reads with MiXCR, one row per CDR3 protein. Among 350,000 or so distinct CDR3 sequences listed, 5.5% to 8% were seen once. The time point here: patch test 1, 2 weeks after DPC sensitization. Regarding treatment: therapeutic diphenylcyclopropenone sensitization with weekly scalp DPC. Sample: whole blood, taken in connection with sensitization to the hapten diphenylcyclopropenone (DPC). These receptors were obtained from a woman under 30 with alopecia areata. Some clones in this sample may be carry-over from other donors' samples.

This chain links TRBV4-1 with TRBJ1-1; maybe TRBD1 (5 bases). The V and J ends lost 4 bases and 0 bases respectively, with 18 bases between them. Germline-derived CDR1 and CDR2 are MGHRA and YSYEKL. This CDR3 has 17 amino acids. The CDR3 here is CASSLRPKEGLNTEAFF. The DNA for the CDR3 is TGCGCCAGCAGCCTCAGACCGAAGGAGGGGTTGAACACTGAAGCTTTCTTT.

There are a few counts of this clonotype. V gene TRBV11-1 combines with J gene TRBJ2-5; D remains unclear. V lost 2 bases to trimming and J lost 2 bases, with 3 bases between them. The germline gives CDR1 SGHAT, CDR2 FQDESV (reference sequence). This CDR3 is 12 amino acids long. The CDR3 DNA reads TGTGCCAGCAGCTTACTTCAAGAGACCCAGTACTTC. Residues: CASSLLQETQYF.

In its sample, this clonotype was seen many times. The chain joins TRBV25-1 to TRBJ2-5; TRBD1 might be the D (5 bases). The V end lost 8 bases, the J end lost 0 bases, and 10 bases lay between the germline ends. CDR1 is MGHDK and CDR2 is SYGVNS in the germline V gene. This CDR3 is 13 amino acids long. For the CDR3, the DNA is TGTGCCAGCCGAGAGACAGACCAAGAGACCCAGTACTTC. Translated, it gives CASRETDQETQYF.

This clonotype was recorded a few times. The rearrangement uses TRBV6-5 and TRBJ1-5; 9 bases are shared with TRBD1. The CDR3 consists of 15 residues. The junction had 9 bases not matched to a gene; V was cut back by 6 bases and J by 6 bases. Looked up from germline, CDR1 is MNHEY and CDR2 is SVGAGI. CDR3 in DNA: TGTGCCAGCAGCCGGACAGGGGAACGTACTCAGCCCCAGCATTTT. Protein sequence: CASSRTGERTQPQHF.

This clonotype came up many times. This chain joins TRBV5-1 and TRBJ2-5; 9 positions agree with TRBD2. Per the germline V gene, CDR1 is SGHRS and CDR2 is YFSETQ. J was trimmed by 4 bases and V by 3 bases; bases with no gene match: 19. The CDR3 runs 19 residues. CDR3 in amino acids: CASSSTGTSLIRSGETQYF. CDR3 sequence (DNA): TGCGCCAGCAGCTCCACCGGGACTAGCTTAATTCGGTCAGGAGAGACCCAGTACTTC.

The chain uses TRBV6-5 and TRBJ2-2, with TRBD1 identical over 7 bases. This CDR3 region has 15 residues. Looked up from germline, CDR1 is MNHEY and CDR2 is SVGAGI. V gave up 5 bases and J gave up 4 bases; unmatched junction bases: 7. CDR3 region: CASSPTRDSTGELFF. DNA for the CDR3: TGTGCCAGCAGTCCAACACGGGACAGCACCGGGGAGCTGTTTTTT.

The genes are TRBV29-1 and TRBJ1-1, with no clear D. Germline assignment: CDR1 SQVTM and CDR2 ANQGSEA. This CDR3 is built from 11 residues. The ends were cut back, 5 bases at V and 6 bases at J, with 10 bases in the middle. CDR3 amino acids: CSVNRAAEAFF. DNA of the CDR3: TGCAGCGTTAATCGGGCCGCTGAAGCTTTCTTT.

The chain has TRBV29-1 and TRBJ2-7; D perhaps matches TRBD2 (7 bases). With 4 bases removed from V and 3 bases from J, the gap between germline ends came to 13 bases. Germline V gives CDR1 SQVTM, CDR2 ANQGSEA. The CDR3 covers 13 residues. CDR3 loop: CSVAGGRGYEQYF. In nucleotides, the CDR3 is TGCAGCGTTGCCGGGGGGCGCGGCTACGAGCAGTACTTC.

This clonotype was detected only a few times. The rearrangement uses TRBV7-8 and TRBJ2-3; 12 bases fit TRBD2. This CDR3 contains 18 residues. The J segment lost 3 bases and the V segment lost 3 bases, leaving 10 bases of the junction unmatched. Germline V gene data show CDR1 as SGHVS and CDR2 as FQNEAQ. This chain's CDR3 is CASSFVTPGLAGTDTQYF. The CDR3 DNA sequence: TGTGCCAGCAGCTTCGTGACACCCGGACTAGCGGGGACAGATACGCAGTATTTT.

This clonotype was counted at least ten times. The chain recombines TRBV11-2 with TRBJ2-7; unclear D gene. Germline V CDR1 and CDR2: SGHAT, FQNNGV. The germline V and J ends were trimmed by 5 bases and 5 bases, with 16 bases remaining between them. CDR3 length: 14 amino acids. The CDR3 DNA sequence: TGTGCCAGCAGCCTTCTTACCCTTGGCCACGAGCAGTACTTC. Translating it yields CASSLLTLGHEQYF.

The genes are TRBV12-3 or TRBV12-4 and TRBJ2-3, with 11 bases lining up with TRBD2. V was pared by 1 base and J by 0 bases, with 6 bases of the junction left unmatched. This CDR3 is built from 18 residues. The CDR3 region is CASSLGLAGFASTDTQYF. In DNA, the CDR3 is TGTGCCAGCAGTTTAGGACTAGCGGGGTTCGCTAGCACAGATACGCAGTATTTT.

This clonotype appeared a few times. The CDR3, as DNA: TGTGCCAGCAGTCTCCCCGGGACAGGGGCCTTAACGGACACCGGGGAGCTGTTTTTT. Translation: CASSLPGTGALTDTGELFF. The genes are TRBV7-9 and TRBJ2-2, with 10 bases matching TRBD1. The CDR3 is 19 amino acids. Germline lookup yields CDR1 SEHNR and CDR2 FQNEAQ (reference sequence). J gave up 3 bases and V 6 bases, and 16 bases lay outside the gene matches.

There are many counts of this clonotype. CDR3: CAISESNPGLAKNIQYF. The CDR3 DNA follows: TGTGCCATCAGTGAGTCGAATCCAGGTCTAGCCAAAAACATTCAGTACTTC. The chain links TRBV10-3 to TRBJ2-4; the D is unclear. The CDR3 spans 17 residues. Between the trimmed V and J ends, which lost 0 bases and 0 bases, there was a span of 12 bases. In germline, CDR1 is ENHRY, CDR2 SYGVKD.